Presented here are 31 T cell receptor beta chains from one specimen sequenced in a study of PD-L1 blockade in urothelial cancer. Indicated time point: pretreatment peripheral blood. Clones were read by immunoSEQ multiplex PCR, and TCRdb kept only the in-frame ones, dropping some. Of tens of thousands of clones detected, about 83% appear once; the ten largest clones hold over 2%. This specimen consisted of PBMCs, obtained around atezolizumab (anti-PD-L1) treatment. These receptors all stem from a man between 60 and 70 years old with urothelial cancer.

V gene TRBV19 combines with J gene TRBJ1-4, with D perhaps TRBD1 (6 bases). The germline CDR1 and CDR2 sequences are LNHDA and SQIVND (reference sequence). Trimming stripped 3 bases from V and 7 bases from J, with 12 bases between. The CDR3 is 14 amino acids. CDR3 in DNA: TGTGCCAGTAGTATTCAGGGGCGGGTTGAAAAACTGTTTTTT. It is translated as CASSIQGRVEKLFF.

This chain links TRBV28 with TRBJ2-7, with a possible D match to TRBD2 (6 bases). Germline lookup yields CDR1 MDHEN and CDR2 SYDVKM. This CDR3 spans 14 amino acids. V lost 8 bases and J lost 1, with 15 bases in between. The CDR3 is CASRGAGRSYEQYF. The DNA of the CDR3 is TGTGCCAGCCGAGGGGCGGGGAGATCCTACGAGCAGTACTTC.

The chain combines TRBV27 with TRBJ2-7; 8 bases agree with TRBD1. The CDR3 extends over 14 amino acids. The V gene's germline CDR1 is MNHEY and CDR2 SMNVEV (reference sequence). With 8 bases clipped from V and 4 bases from J, the junction kept 10 bases outside the gene matches. The CDR3 is CASGKTGAKYEQYF. DNA for the CDR3: TGTGCCAGCGGTAAGACAGGGGCGAAATACGAGCAGTACTTC.

J is TRBJ1-2 and V is TRBV5-8, with D perhaps TRBD1 (6 bases). The CDR3 covers 14 residues. V was pared by 1 base and J by 4 bases, with 11 bases between. Germline assignment: CDR1 SGHTS and CDR2 YDEGEE. The CDR3 DNA follows: TGTGCCAGCAGCTTGAAACAGGGTACCTATGGCTACACCTTC. It specifies CASSLKQGTYGYTF.

The chain carries TRBV5-1 and TRBJ2-2, with a tentative D call TRBD1 (6 bases). From germline, CDR1 is SGHRS and CDR2 YFSETQ. V was clipped by 3 bases and J by 1 base, with 10 bases between them. The CDR3 totals 15 residues. This CDR3 is CASSSSTGNTGELFF. For the CDR3, the DNA is TGCGCCAGCAGCTCGTCGACAGGGAACACCGGGGAGCTGTTTTTT. The full variable domain, in which reference TRBV5-1 and TRBJ2-2 provide the parts outside the CDR3, is KAGVTQTPRYLIKTRGQQVTLSCSPISGHRSVSWYQQTPGQGLQFLFEYFSETQRNKGNFPGRFSGRQFSNSRSEMNVSTLELGDSALYLCASSSSTGNTGELFFGEGSRLTVL.

The chain carries TRBV28 and TRBJ2-6, with 7 bases lining up with TRBD1. The V and J ends lost 7 bases and 1 base, in that order; junction bases with no gene match: 13. The germline V gene encodes CDR1 MDHEN and CDR2 SYDVKM. This CDR3 region has 18 residues. The CDR3 spells CASTMDRSARSGANVLTF. CDR3 bases: TGTGCCAGCACTATGGACAGGTCTGCTCGGTCTGGGGCCAACGTCCTGACTTTC.

In DNA form, the CDR3 reads TGTGCCAGCAGCTTAGTAGGGAGTACCTCGGGCAATGAGCAGTTCTTC. Its translation: CASSLVGSTSGNEQFF. V and J are TRBV11-3 and TRBJ2-1; D possibly corresponds to TRBD2 (5 bases). CDR1 and CDR2 (germline): SGHNT, YENEEA. This CDR3 comprises 16 residues. Trimming stripped 1 base from V and 6 bases from J, with 16 bases between.

The chain couples TRBV4-2 to TRBJ2-2, with TRBD2 identical over 7 bases. Germline CDR1 is LGHNA and CDR2 is YNFKEQ. The V gene end was trimmed by 0 bases and the J gene end by 7 bases; junction bases not matched to a gene: 5. This CDR3 region has 15 residues. CDR3 sequence reads: CASSQDLVAGGELFF. The CDR3 bases are TGTGCCAGCAGCCAAGATCTCGTAGCGGGCGGGGAGCTGTTTTTT.

This chain joins TRBV5-6 and TRBJ1-6, with 7 nucleotides matching TRBD1. CDR1 SGHDT and CDR2 YYEEEE come from the germline V gene. With 2 bases clipped from V and 7 bases from J, the junction kept 15 bases outside the gene matches. This CDR3 spans 18 amino acids. CDR3 nucleotides: TGTGCCAGCAGCTTTCAATTGACAGGGCGATTCGGGAATTCACCCCTCCACTTT. It encodes CASSFQLTGRFGNSPLHF.

The gene calls are TRBV7-2 and TRBJ2-2; 9 positions match TRBD2. With V trimmed by 3 bases and J by 4 bases, 6 bases remained unmatched. The germline gives CDR1 SGHTA, CDR2 FQGNSA. The CDR3 length is 16 residues. This CDR3 reads CASSFPRAGGTGELFF. The CDR3 bases are TGTGCCAGCAGCTTTCCTAGAGCGGGGGGCACCGGGGAGCTGTTTTTT.

This clone came up a few times. The V call is TRBV7-9, the J call TRBJ2-1, with 10 bases matching TRBD2. The CDR3 loop spans 17 amino acids. Germline loops: CDR1 SEHNR, CDR2 FQNEAQ (reference sequence). With 4 bases clipped from V and 6 bases from J, the junction kept 12 bases outside the gene matches. In nucleotides, the CDR3 is TGTGCCAGCAGCTCAAGGGAGGGACTAGCGACGACCAATGAGCAGTTCTTC. It codes for CASSSREGLATTNEQFF.

The gene calls are TRBV14 and TRBJ1-2; the match to TRBD1 covers 9 bases. The V gene end was trimmed by 4 bases and the J gene end by 5 bases; junction bases not matched to a gene: 8. Germline assignment: CDR1 SGHDN and CDR2 FVKESK. The CDR3 has 15 amino acids. CDR3 amino acids: CASSREGQGSYGYTF. In DNA, the CDR3 is TGTGCCAGCAGCCGAGAGGGACAGGGATCGTATGGCTACACCTTC.

CDR3 region: CASSLGTGAPQYTQYF. The CDR3 DNA is TGTGCCAGCAGCTTAGGGACAGGGGCCCCCCAGTATACGCAGTATTTT. V is TRBV7-8 and J is TRBJ2-3, with TRBD1 matching 9 bases. Germline V gene data show CDR1 as SGHVS and CDR2 as FQNEAQ. The CDR3 totals 16 residues. J lost 7 bases, V lost 1 base, and 9 bases had no gene match.

CDR3 protein: CASSSSGGEQFF. Here the CDR3 DNA reads TGTGCCAGTAGTTCTAGCGGGGGGGAGCAGTTCTTC. The V and J genes are TRBV19 and TRBJ2-1; 11 bases map to TRBD2. This CDR3 is 12 amino acids long. V gave up 5 bases and J gave up 10 bases; unmatched junction bases: 1. Germline-derived CDR1 and CDR2 are LNHDA and SQIVND (reference sequence).

The chain has TRBV11-2 and TRBJ2-5, with 9 bases aligning to TRBD2. With V trimmed by 5 bases and J by 3 bases, 7 bases remained unmatched. The CDR3 loop spans 15 amino acids. Germline V gives CDR1 SGHAT, CDR2 FQNNGV. The CDR3 coding sequence is TGTGCCAGCAGCCTCAGACTAGCGGAGAAAGAGACCCAGTACTTC. This codes for CASSLRLAEKETQYF.

The chain carries TRBV10-3 and TRBJ2-7, with D possibly TRBD1 on 6 matching bases. The CDR3 is 15 amino acids. V lost 2 bases and J lost 3, with 14 bases in between. Per germline, CDR1 ENHRY and CDR2 SYGVKD. The CDR3 DNA follows: TGTGCCATCAGTGAGAGGACAGACGCCTTCTACGAGCAGTACTTC. This translates into CAISERTDAFYEQYF.

This rearrangement joins TRBV2 to TRBJ2-1; TRBD1 is a possible D gene (5 bases). The V gene lost 4 bases and the J gene lost 7 bases, with 20 bases spanning the gap. Per germline, CDR1 SNHLY and CDR2 FYNNEI. This CDR3 comprises 16 residues. Written as DNA, the CDR3 is TGTGCCAGCAGTGCTAACTGGGGCCCAACTGGGAATGAGCAGTTCTTC. This codes for CASSANWGPTGNEQFF.

The gene calls are TRBV4-2 and TRBJ2-3, with TRBD2 matching 14 bases. The CDR3 covers 19 residues. Losses at the gene ends were 1 base for V and 7 bases for J; bases not matched to a gene: 13. Germline CDR1 and CDR2: LGHNA and YNFKEQ. The CDR3 bases are TGTGCCAGCAGCCAAGCCGGACTAGCGGGGGGATTCCGGGGTAATACGCAGTATTTT. Translation gives CASSQAGLAGGFRGNTQYF.

This rearrangement joins TRBV7-2 to TRBJ2-5, with TRBD2 matching 13 bases. Germline V gene lookup returns CDR1 SGHTA and CDR2 FQGNSA. Trimming cost V 5 bases and J 2 bases; bases outside gene matches: 5. The CDR3 totals 16 residues. CDR3 in amino acids: CASSRTSGGRQETQYF. Written as DNA, the CDR3 is TGTGCCAGCAGCCGGACTAGCGGGGGTAGACAAGAGACCCAGTACTTC.

The chain is built from TRBV7-2 and TRBJ2-7; TRBD1 matches 8 bases. This CDR3 is 15 amino acids long. Germline CDR1 is SGHTA and CDR2 is FQGNSA. V was pared by 3 bases and J by 3 bases, with 7 bases of the junction left unmatched. The CDR3 sequence: CASSFHRGDRYEQYF. The CDR3 nucleotides read TGTGCCAGCAGCTTTCACAGGGGGGACCGCTACGAGCAGTACTTC.

The J gene is TRBJ2-1, the V gene TRBV7-2; no clear D gene. Germline V gene lookup returns CDR1 SGHTA and CDR2 FQGNSA. The CDR3 is made up of 12 amino acids. V gave up 5 bases and J gave up 7 bases, with 9 bases separating them. CDR3 residues: CASSPTWNEQFF. CDR3 coding DNA: TGTGCCAGCAGCCCTACCTGGAATGAGCAGTTCTTC.

The chain employs TRBV7-9 and TRBJ1-1, with a tentative D call TRBD1 (6 bases). Germline V gene sequence: CDR1 SEHNR, CDR2 FQNEAQ (reference sequence). The CDR3 runs to 12 residues. Trimming pared 5 bases from V and 12 bases from J, leaving 16 bases between. CDR3 region: CASSPTQGNTFF. CDR3 nucleotide sequence: TGTGCCAGCAGCCCAACTCAGGGGAATACTTTCTTT.

The chain couples TRBV30 to TRBJ2-7; the match to TRBD1 covers 8 bases. This CDR3 has 14 residues. The germline CDR1 and CDR2 sequences are GTSNPN and SVGIG (reference sequence). Trimming at V came to 0 bases and at J to 3 bases, leaving 4 bases not matched to a gene. CDR3 nucleotides: TGTGCCTGGAGTGTAGCAGGGGGCAGCTACGAGCAGTACTTC. This gives the protein CAWSVAGGSYEQYF.

This clone occurred a few times. The chain has TRBV7-7 and TRBJ2-7; no clear D gene. The V gene's germline CDR1 is SSHAT and CDR2 FNYEAQ (reference sequence). The CDR3 sequence is 14 residues long. The V end lost 5 bases, the J end lost 0 bases, and 11 bases lay between the germline ends. Written as DNA, the CDR3 is TGTGCCAGCAGCCGAAGCCTAAGCTCCTACGAGCAGTACTTC. Its translation: CASSRSLSSYEQYF.

The chain combines TRBV4-3 with TRBJ2-1; a weak D match, TRBD2 (5 bases). CDR3 size: 15 residues. CDR1 is LGHNA and CDR2 is YSLEER in the germline V gene. V lost 1 base and J lost 2, with 9 bases in between. CDR3 region: CASSQGNGAYNEQFF. Here the CDR3 DNA reads TGCGCCAGCAGCCAAGGGAACGGGGCCTACAATGAGCAGTTCTTC.

CDR3 in DNA: TGTGCCAGTAGTCCTAGGAGGGTCCACACTGAAGCTTTCTTT. This translates into CASSPRRVHTEAFF. The chain has TRBV19 and TRBJ1-1; D is unclear. CDR1 and CDR2 (germline): LNHDA, SQIVND (reference sequence). V was cut by 5 bases and J by 3 bases, with 13 bases left in between. This CDR3 spans 14 amino acids.

The chain uses TRBV18 and TRBJ2-7; D may be TRBD1 (6 bases). V shed 3 bases and J shed 5 bases, with 17 bases lying between them. CDR3 length: 15 amino acids. Germline lookup yields CDR1 KGHSH and CDR2 LQKENI. CDR3 in amino acids: CASSPRFRGEDEQYF. CDR3 bases: TGTGCCAGCTCACCCAGGTTCAGGGGAGAAGACGAGCAGTACTTC.

The chain couples TRBV19 to TRBJ2-6; possible D gene TRBD1, 6 bases. The CDR3 sequence is 15 residues long. The V end lost 5 bases, the J end lost 4 bases, and 12 bases lay between the germline ends. Germline V CDR1 and CDR2: LNHDA, SQIVND (reference sequence). The CDR3 DNA follows: TGTGCCAGTAGTCCTGGGGGCGCCGGGGCCAACGTCCTGACTTTC. It translates to CASSPGGAGANVLTF.

The V call is TRBV6-6, the J call TRBJ1-2; a possible D gene is TRBD1 (5 bases). Germline-derived CDR1 and CDR2 are MNHNY and SVGAGI (reference sequence). This CDR3 is built from 13 residues. Trimming removed 5 bases at V and 11 bases at J, with 18 bases between. CDR3 amino acids: CASSPGTITPYTF. CDR3 DNA sequence: TGTGCCAGCAGTCCCGGGACTATTACTCCTTACACCTTC.

This rearrangement joins TRBV29-1 to TRBJ2-5, with 10 positions matching TRBD2. V lost 6 bases, J lost 4 bases, and 8 bases stayed unmatched. The germline V gene encodes CDR1 SQVTM and CDR2 ANQGSEA. CDR3 length: 14 residues. The CDR3 loop is CSVQGSSGRETQYF. CDR3 sequence (DNA): TGCAGCGTCCAAGGGTCTAGCGGGAGAGAGACCCAGTACTTC. The full variable domain, with the rest looked up from reference TRBV29-1 and TRBJ2-5, is SAVISQKPSRDICQRGTSLTIQCQVDSQVTMMFWYRQQPGQSLTLIATANQGSEATYESGFVIDKFPISRPNLTFSTLTVSNMSPEDSSIYLCSVQGSSGRETQYFGPGTRLLVL.

The rearrangement joins TRBV9 to TRBJ2-3, with TRBD2 identical over 11 bases. V lost 4 bases to trimming and J lost 6 bases; unmatched junction nucleotides: 7. Germline loops: CDR1 SGDLS, CDR2 YYNGEE. CDR3 size: 15 residues. The CDR3 region has the DNA TGTGCCAGCAGCTCGCCACTAGCGGGAGTGGATACGCAGTATTTT. Translation: CASSSPLAGVDTQYF.